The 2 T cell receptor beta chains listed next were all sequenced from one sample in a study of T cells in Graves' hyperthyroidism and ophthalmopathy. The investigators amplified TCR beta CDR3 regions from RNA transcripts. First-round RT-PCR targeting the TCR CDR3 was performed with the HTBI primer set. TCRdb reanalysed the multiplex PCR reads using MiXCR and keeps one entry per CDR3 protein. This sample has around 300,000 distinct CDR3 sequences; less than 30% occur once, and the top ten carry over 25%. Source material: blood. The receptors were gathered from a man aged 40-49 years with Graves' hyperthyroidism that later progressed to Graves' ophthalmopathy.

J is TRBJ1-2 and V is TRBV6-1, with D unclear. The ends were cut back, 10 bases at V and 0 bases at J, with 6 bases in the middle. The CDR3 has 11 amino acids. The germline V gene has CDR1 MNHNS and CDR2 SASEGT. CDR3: CATTSNYGYTF. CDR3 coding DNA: TGTGCCACCACCTCTAACTATGGCTACACCTTC.

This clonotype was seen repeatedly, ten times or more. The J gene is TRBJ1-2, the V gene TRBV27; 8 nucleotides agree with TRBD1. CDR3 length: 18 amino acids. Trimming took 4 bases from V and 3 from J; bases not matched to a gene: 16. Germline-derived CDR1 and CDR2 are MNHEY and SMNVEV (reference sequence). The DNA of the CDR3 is TGTGCCAGCAGTTCCGCCGGGACAGGTTCATCTTGGGACTATGGCTACACCTTC. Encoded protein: CASSSAGTGSSWDYGYTF.